The rows below give T cell receptor beta chains drawn from one sample of a study of OX40 agonist ivuxolimab in advanced cancers. The protocol was immunoSEQ multiplex PCR, while the TCRdb copy is restricted to in-frame clones and leaves out a portion. The data hold tens of thousands of clones, with approximately 88% observed a single time. Here the sequenced sample was CD4+ or CD8+ T cells sorted from blood, taken in a trial of the OX40 agonist ivuxolimab. The receptor source for this set is an adult with an advanced solid tumor such as melanoma, head and neck, liver or kidney cancer. Both conserved end residues are part of each CDR3. The D gene is left open where the match is weak. Clone size is shown for a subset of rows, as once, few, many or a class of expanded clone.

TGCGCCAGCAGCTTGGGGACGGACACTGAAGCTTTCTTT CASSLGTDTEAFF TRBJ1-1 TRBV5-1 - -
TGTGCCAGCAGCCACACTAGCGGGATTATTCGTGAGCAGTACTTC CASSHTSGIIREQYF TRBJ2-7 TRBV7-9 TRBD2 once
TGTGCCAGCAGCAAAGCGCCCGGAGAAGGGGGCGACTATCAGAACACTGAAGCTTTCTTT CASSKAPGEGGDYQNTEAFF TRBJ1-1 TRBV21-1 - -
TGTGCCAGCAGCTTTACAGGAGAAGATAATTCACCCCTCCACTTT CASSFTGEDNSPLHF TRBJ1-6 TRBV5-6 - once
TGCAGCGTTGGTCTAGCGGGGGAGACCCAGTACTTC CSVGLAGETQYF TRBJ2-5 TRBV29-1 TRBD2 -
TGTGCCTGGAGTGTAGGATTCCGAGGGAACCGCGCAACTAATGAAAAACTGTTTTTT CAWSVGFRGNRATNEKLFF TRBJ1-4 TRBV30 - -
TGTGCCAGCAGCTTAACGGTAGAAGATACGCAGTATTTT CASSLTVEDTQYF TRBJ2-3 TRBV7-3 - -
TGTGCCAGTAGCCGGGACAGGGGGATGGTGAAAAACAATCAGCCCCAGCATTTT CASSRDRGMVKNNQPQHF TRBJ1-5 TRBV19 TRBD1 once
TGTGCCAGCAGTTTATCAGGGGGCATTTATGGCTACACCTTC CASSLSGGIYGYTF TRBJ1-2 TRBV27 TRBD1 -
TGTGCCAGAAGGCTGCCCCGGAGGGATTCACCCCTCCACTTT CARRLPRRDSPLHF TRBJ1-6 TRBV2 - -
TGTGCCAGCAGCCGGCCCGGGGCCAATGAAAAACTGTTTTTT CASSRPGANEKLFF TRBJ1-4 TRBV25-1 - -
TGTGCCAGCAGCTCAATAGGGGCCAACGTCCTGACTTTC CASSSIGANVLTF TRBJ2-6 TRBV5-4 - -
TGTGCCAGCAGTTTAAGGGCGGGAGGCCTTGAGACCCAGTACTTC CASSLRAGGLETQYF TRBJ2-5 TRBV28 TRBD2 -
TGTGCCAGCAGCCATCCCGGACAGCCCCGTGATCAGCCCCAGCATTTT CASSHPGQPRDQPQHF TRBJ1-5 TRBV21-1 - few
TGTGCCAGCAGTCCCCCCTCTGAGACCCAGTACTTC CASSPPSETQYF TRBJ2-5 TRBV6-5 - -
TGTGCCTGGAGGGGGACTAGCGTTACCGGGGAGCTGTTTTTT CAWRGTSVTGELFF TRBJ2-2 TRBV30 TRBD2 -
TGTGCCAGCAGCTTATACGGCGAGCAGTACTTC CASSLYGEQYF TRBJ2-7 TRBV7-2 - -
TGTGCAAGTCGCCGAGCTTCAGGGTTCTTCGACGAGCAGTACTTC CASRRASGFFDEQYF TRBJ2-7 TRBV12-2 - -
TGTGCCAGCAGCTTCCCATCTGGGGCCAACGTCCTGACTTTC CASSFPSGANVLTF TRBJ2-6 TRBV13 - -
TGTGCCAGCAGCTCCGGACGCTCTTTCAATGGGCCCCAGCATTTT CASSSGRSFNGPQHF TRBJ1-5 TRBV4-2 - -
TGTGCCAGCTCACCAGACAGGAATCAGCCCCAGCATTTT CASSPDRNQPQHF TRBJ1-5 TRBV18 - -
TGTGCCAGCAGTTTATCACTGAACTACGAGCAGTACTTC CASSLSLNYEQYF TRBJ2-7 TRBV27 - few
TGCGCCCGGGGGGTACGACCAGATACGCAGTATTTT CARGVRPDTQYF TRBJ2-3 TRBV10-1 TRBD2 -
TGCAGCGCTAATGAGGAGTGGGGAGGTCGGGACGAGCAGTACTTC CSANEEWGGRDEQYF TRBJ2-7 TRBV29-1 - -
TGTGCCAGCAGCTTACCAATACTAGATTCGGAGACCCAGTACTTC CASSLPILDSETQYF TRBJ2-5 TRBV7-9 - -
TGTGCCAGCTCACCACTGGGCACCGTGAACACTGAAGCTTTCTTT CASSPLGTVNTEAFF TRBJ1-1 TRBV18 - -
TGTGCCAGCAGTTACTCGGGGGGGGGTCGAGAGACCCAGTACTTC CASSYSGGGRETQYF TRBJ2-5 TRBV6-5 TRBD2 -
TGCGCCAGCTCGAACAGACCGAACACTGAAGCTTTCTTT CASSNRPNTEAFF TRBJ1-1 TRBV10-2 - -
TGCGCCAGCAGCCCACTGAGGGTTAGTGTTGGGTCGGCTTTCTTT CASSPLRVSVGSAFF TRBJ1-1 TRBV4-1 - -
TGTGCCAGCAGCTCCCAGACTAGCGGAGCGGGAGGTGAGCAGTTCTTC CASSSQTSGAGGEQFF TRBJ2-1 TRBV11-1 TRBD2 -
TGCGCCAGCAGCTTGCAGCGGGGGACGGGGACAGATACGCAGTATTTT CASSLQRGTGTDTQYF TRBJ2-3 TRBV5-1 TRBD2 -
TGTGCCACCAGCAGAGTAGATGAGCAGTTCTTC CATSRVDEQFF TRBJ2-1 TRBV15 - -
TGTGCCAGCAGCTTTGGGCCTAGCGGTTCCTACGAGCAGTACTTC CASSFGPSGSYEQYF TRBJ2-7 TRBV7-2 TRBD2 -
TGTGCCAGCAGTTTTAATCTAGCGTCTCTTAGTTACGAGCAGTACTTC CASSFNLASLSYEQYF TRBJ2-7 TRBV28 - few
TGTGCCAGCAGTTTAACAGCGGGAGGGCAGAATGAGCAGTTCTTC CASSLTAGGQNEQFF TRBJ2-1 TRBV27 TRBD2 -
TGTGCCAGCAGCCAAGATTGGGGGAATTCGCGTTCGGGCCGAACGGTAGCTTTCTTT CASSQDWGNSRSGRTVAFF TRBJ1-1 TRBV14 - -
TGTGCCAGCAGCTCCCGTAGCGGGGGGGCCAAGACAGATACGCAGTATTTT CASSSRSGGAKTDTQYF TRBJ2-3 TRBV7-2 TRBD2 -
TGTGCCAGCAGTCGCAGAGAGACCCAGTACTTC CASSRRETQYF TRBJ2-5 TRBV2 - -
TGTGCCAGCCAGACTGGACTAGCGGGAGGAGATACGCAGTATTTT CASQTGLAGGDTQYF TRBJ2-3 TRBV2 TRBD2 -
TGCGCCAGCAGCCTGACGGTATCCCCAGATACGCAGTATTTT CASSLTVSPDTQYF TRBJ2-3 TRBV4-1 - -
TGTGCCATCAGTATCGAGAACACTGAAGCTTTCTTT CAISIENTEAFF TRBJ1-1 TRBV10-3 - -
TGTGCCAGTGCGGGGACTAACACAGATACGCAGTATTTT CASAGTNTDTQYF TRBJ2-3 TRBV7-2 TRBD2 once
TGTGCCAGCAGCTTAAAGGGAGACAGCAACACTGAAGCTTTCTTT CASSLKGDSNTEAFF TRBJ1-1 TRBV7-2 - few
TGTGCCTGGAGTGATAAGGGGGGCACCTACACTGAAGCTTTCTTT CAWSDKGGTYTEAFF TRBJ1-1 TRBV30 - -
TGCAGCGCCCGGACAGGGAAGACTGAAGCTTTCTTT CSARTGKTEAFF TRBJ1-1 TRBV29-1 TRBD1 -
TGTGCCAGCAGCGAAGGGGGTTATAGCAATCAGCCCCAGCATTTT CASSEGGYSNQPQHF TRBJ1-5 TRBV7-2 - -
TGTGCCAGCTCACCGGTGGCTAGCGGGGGGGAGAATGAGCAGTTCTTC CASSPVASGGENEQFF TRBJ2-1 TRBV18 TRBD2 -
TGTGCCAGCAGCCGAGACCCTGCGGAAAATGAGCAGTTCTTC CASSRDPAENEQFF TRBJ2-1 TRBV7-6 - -
TGTGCCAGCAGCTTGGCAGGGGACAGGGTTGAGACCCAGTACTTC CASSLAGDRVETQYF TRBJ2-5 TRBV5-4 TRBD1 -
TGTGCCAGCAGCCCGGGGGGGTTTGTAGAGACCCAGTACTTC CASSPGGFVETQYF TRBJ2-5 TRBV7-2 TRBD2 -
TGCGCCAGCAGCTTGCTGACGGTGAACACTGAAGCTTTCTTT CASSLLTVNTEAFF TRBJ1-1 TRBV5-1 - -
TGCGCCAGCAGCTTGGAGTTAAGCGGGACAGGCCGTCCCGAGCAGTTCTTC CASSLELSGTGRPEQFF TRBJ2-1 TRBV5-1 - -
TGTGCCAGCAGCTCCCCAGAAACAACTAATGAAAAACTGTTTTTT CASSSPETTNEKLFF TRBJ1-4 TRBV6-6 - -
TGTGCCAGCAGCTTAGATGGCGACAGGGGAATCACCGGGGAGCTGTTTTTT CASSLDGDRGITGELFF TRBJ2-2 TRBV7-2 TRBD1 -
TGCGCCAGCAGCCACGGGACTGATAGCTACGAGCAGTACTTC CASSHGTDSYEQYF TRBJ2-7 TRBV5-1 - -